The 2 T cell receptor beta chains reported below all come from one sample, sequenced in a study of CD8 T cells in ankylosing spondylitis. Findings and limits, study-wide: A motif in TCR beta, a set of fewer than ten highly homologous variants, appeared characteristic of ankylosing spondylitis blood.

One entry per CDR3 protein results from TCRdb running MiXCR on the 5' RACE reads. The table lists roughly 470,000 distinct CDR3 sequences, about 25% of them singletons. These receptors' antigens are unknown. Sequenced material: blood, either unsorted or a sorted T cell fraction (not recorded which). The receptors come from a male donor with ankylosing spondylitis.

In this sample, this clonotype turned up once. This chain joins TRBV20-1 and TRBJ1-1; D ambiguous. V lost 7 bases and J lost 1, with 10 bases in between. Germline V CDR1 and CDR2: DFQATT, SNEGSKA (reference sequence). This CDR3 is 12 amino acids long. CDR3 nucleotide sequence: TGCAGTGAGCTTGAGTGGAACACTGAAGCTTTCTTT. As protein: CSELEWNTEAFF.

J is TRBJ2-1 and V is TRBV5-1; 10 bases line up with TRBD2. Germline V CDR1 and CDR2: SGHRS, YFSETQ. V was clipped by 2 bases and J by 6 bases; unmatched bases: 8. The CDR3 spans 16 residues. Here the CDR3 reads CASSFPALAGANEQFF. The CDR3 nucleotides are TGCGCCAGCAGCTTCCCGGCGCTAGCGGGAGCCAATGAGCAGTTCTTC.